A single sample gave rise to the 25 T cell receptor beta chains below, sequenced in a study of blood T cell repertoires in COVID-19. The repertoire was sequenced with immunoSEQ multiplex PCR; TCRdb's copy has only in-frame clones and lacks some. Counted here are some 340,000 clones, about 83% occurring once; the ten biggest clones make up 2.5% to 3%. Sequenced: peripheral blood. These receptors all come from a man aged 25 to 40 with active or convalescent COVID-19.

This clone was observed once. This sequence joins TRBV15 and TRBJ1-2; 8 bases map to TRBD1. The CDR3 length is 15 residues. Losses at the gene ends were 3 bases for V and 8 bases for J; bases not matched to a gene: 11. From germline, CDR1 is LNHNV and CDR2 YYDKDF (reference sequence). For the CDR3, the DNA is TGTGCCACCAGCAGGGACAGGGAACCTATATCGGGCTACACCTTC. Translating gives CATSRDREPISGYTF.

This clone came up a few times. V gene TRBV4-1 combines with J gene TRBJ1-1, with D perhaps matching TRBD1 (5 bases). Looked up from germline, CDR1 is MGHRA and CDR2 is YSYEKL. Trimming took off 0 bases at V and 7 bases at J, with 12 bases between the two ends. This CDR3 has 14 amino acids. In DNA, the CDR3 is TGCGCCAGCAGCCAAGATCGGGGGAATCTTGAAGCTTTCTTT. Residues: CASSQDRGNLEAFF.

The rearrangement links TRBV9 to TRBJ2-7; 10 bases are a match to TRBD1. V was clipped by 4 bases and J by 5 bases; unmatched bases: 9. Germline V gene data show CDR1 as SGDLS and CDR2 as YYNGEE. The CDR3 is made up of 15 amino acids. As DNA, the CDR3 is TGTGCCAGCAGCCCGGGGAGGGACAGGGGCCACGAGCAGTACTTC. Protein sequence: CASSPGRDRGHEQYF.

CDR3 protein: CASSPPGQGGGYTF. In DNA, the CDR3 is TGTGCCAGCAGCCCGCCAGGACAGGGTGGTGGCTACACCTTC. The rearrangement uses TRBV7-9 and TRBJ1-2; 8 bases line up with TRBD1. Trimming took 5 bases from V and 7 from J; bases not matched to a gene: 9. CDR3 size: 14 residues. CDR1 is SEHNR, CDR2 FQNEAQ, per germline (reference sequence).

The chain couples TRBV27 to TRBJ1-3; D is unclear. Germline V lookup: CDR1 MNHEY, CDR2 SMNVEV (reference sequence). This CDR3 has 16 amino acids. Trimming shortened V by 5 bases and J by 0 bases, and 14 bases separated the two germline ends. The CDR3 region is CASSDWTGSSGNTIYF. The CDR3 DNA reads TGTGCCAGCAGTGATTGGACTGGCTCCTCTGGAAACACCATATATTTT.

This rearrangement joins TRBV9 to TRBJ2-2; 8 bases are shared with TRBD2. Germline-derived CDR1 and CDR2 are SGDLS and YYNGEE. The V gene end was trimmed by 2 bases and the J gene end by 4 bases; junction bases not matched to a gene: 16. This CDR3 has 19 residues. CDR3 region: CASSVRPAGALRSTGELFF. The CDR3 coding sequence is TGTGCCAGCAGCGTTAGACCAGCGGGGGCGTTAAGGAGCACCGGGGAGCTGTTTTTT.

The rearrangement joins TRBV2 to TRBJ1-2, with 8 nucleotides matching TRBD1. J gave up 6 bases and V 7 bases, and 10 bases lay outside the gene matches. Germline assignment: CDR1 SNHLY and CDR2 FYNNEI. CDR3 length equals 14 residues. CDR3 sequence reads: CASKTGESGNGYTF. The DNA for the CDR3 is TGTGCCAGCAAGACAGGGGAGTCGGGAAATGGCTACACCTTC. The full variable domain, completed using reference TRBV2 and TRBJ1-2, is EPEVTQTPSHQVTQMGQEVILRCVPISNHLYFYWYRQILGQKVEFLVSFYNNEISEKSEIFDDQFSVERPDGSNFTLKIRSTKLEDSAMYFCASKTGESGNGYTFGSGTRLTVV.

This clone was picked up a small number of times. The chain uses TRBV4-2 and TRBJ1-5, with D possibly TRBD1 on 5 matching bases. CDR1 and CDR2 from the germline V gene are LGHNA and YNFKEQ. CDR3 size: 17 residues. Trimming removed 0 bases from V and 2 bases from J, with 14 bases in between. The CDR3 reads CASSQERDSRGNQPQHF. In DNA form, the CDR3 reads TGTGCCAGCAGCCAAGAACGGGACTCCCGGGGCAATCAGCCCCAGCATTTT.

This chain uses TRBV24-1 with TRBJ2-3; 11 bases match TRBD1. Germline CDR1 reads KGHDR; CDR2 reads SFDVKD. V lost 6 bases, J lost 5 bases, and 6 bases stayed unmatched. CDR3 size: 15 residues. CDR3 sequence: CATSRDRGREDTQYF. DNA of the CDR3: TGTGCCACCAGTCGGGACAGGGGGAGAGAAGATACGCAGTATTTT.

This clone was detected only a few times. The V gene is TRBV29-1, the J gene TRBJ2-3; TRBD2 agrees at 9 bases. This CDR3 region has 15 residues. Germline CDR1 SQVTM, CDR2 ANQGSEA. This chain's CDR3 is CTILPASGGTDTQYF. In nucleotides, the CDR3 is TGCACCATCCTGCCTGCTAGCGGGGGCACAGATACGCAGTATTTT.

V usage is TRBV19 and J usage is TRBJ2-7; D possibly corresponds to TRBD2 (6 bases). This CDR3 is built from 14 residues. CDR1 and CDR2 (germline): LNHDA, SQIVND (reference sequence). V dropped 3 bases and J dropped 2 bases, with 11 bases sitting between them. CDR3 nucleotide sequence: TGTGCCAGTAGTATCGGAGGGCCAGCCTACGAGCAGTACTTC. Protein product: CASSIGGPAYEQYF.

This clone was seen only once. This sample also contains other DNA sequences that code for the same CDR3. The gene calls are TRBV2 and TRBJ1-1; 10 bases are shared with TRBD1. The germline V gene has CDR1 SNHLY and CDR2 FYNNEI. CDR3 length: 14 residues. Germline trimming cut 8 bases from V and 1 base from J; bases unmatched to any gene: 4. This chain's CDR3 is CASGRDRGNTEAFF. CDR3 coding DNA: TGTGCCAGCGGACGGGACAGGGGGAACACTGAAGCTTTCTTT.

A few counts support this clone. The chain recombines TRBV7-9 with TRBJ1-6; 11 bases agree with TRBD1. J lost 12 bases, V lost 4 bases, and 2 bases had no gene match. The CDR3 extends over 13 amino acids. Germline loops: CDR1 SEHNR, CDR2 FQNEAQ (reference sequence). CDR3 loop: CASSWDRGEPLHF. The DNA of the CDR3 is TGTGCCAGCAGCTGGGACAGGGGGGAACCCCTCCACTTT.

This clone was seen a handful of times. CDR3 loop: CASREGFNQPQHF. In nucleotides, the CDR3 is TGTGCCAGTAGAGAGGGTTTCAATCAGCCCCAGCATTTT. The gene calls are TRBV19 and TRBJ1-5; D is ambiguous. The V end lost 6 bases, the J end lost 3 bases, and 9 bases lay between the germline ends. Germline V gene data show CDR1 as LNHDA and CDR2 as SQIVND (reference sequence). The CDR3 runs 13 residues.

The V gene is TRBV28, the J gene TRBJ1-4; TRBD1 matches at 7 bases. The CDR3 runs to 14 residues. Losses at the gene ends were 5 bases for V and 5 bases for J; bases not matched to a gene: 5. Germline V CDR1 and CDR2: MDHEN, SYDVKM. CDR3 coding DNA: TGTGCCAGCAGTGCGGGACAGCTAAATGAAAAACTGTTTTTT. Protein product: CASSAGQLNEKLFF.

The chain links TRBV4-3 to TRBJ2-7; TRBD2 matches at 9 bases. Trimming took 0 bases from V and 1 from J; bases not matched to a gene: 19. The germline gives CDR1 LGHNA, CDR2 YSLEER. This CDR3 has 21 residues. CDR3 amino acids: CASSQELLLTSGQNPSYEQYF. CDR3 bases: TGCGCCAGCAGCCAAGAACTCCTGCTGACTAGCGGCCAGAATCCTTCCTACGAGCAGTACTTC.

The rearrangement uses TRBV5-4 and TRBJ2-1, with 9 nucleotides matching TRBD2. V lost 0 bases, J lost 7 bases, and 8 bases stayed unmatched. The germline V gene has CDR1 SGHNT and CDR2 YYREEE (reference sequence). There are 16 residues in the CDR3. The CDR3 DNA is TGTGCCAGCAGCTTGGCTGAGGGGCGGGAGGGGAATGAGCAGTTCTTC. Encoded protein: CASSLAEGREGNEQFF.

The chain joins TRBV5-1 to TRBJ1-1, with 7 bases identical to TRBD1. This CDR3 is built from 16 residues. The V and J ends lost 0 bases and 0 bases, in that order; junction bases with no gene match: 5. The germline gives CDR1 SGHRS, CDR2 YFSETQ. CDR3 amino acids: CASSLATGVVNTEAFF. CDR3 bases: TGCGCCAGCAGCTTGGCTACAGGGGTGGTGAACACTGAAGCTTTCTTT.

The chain combines TRBV6-4 with TRBJ1-1, with 8 bases that match TRBD1. Germline V gene lookup returns CDR1 MRHNA and CDR2 SNTAGT. The V gene end was trimmed by 2 bases and the J gene end by 5 bases; junction bases not matched to a gene: 7. This CDR3 is 15 amino acids long. The CDR3 sequence: CASSDRAGGQTEAFF. The CDR3 region has the DNA TGTGCCAGCAGTGACAGGGCAGGGGGCCAGACTGAAGCTTTCTTT.

J is TRBJ2-6 and V is TRBV2; no firm D call. V lost 4 bases to trimming and J lost 0 bases, with 4 bases between them. The CDR3 is 14 amino acids. CDR1 and CDR2 from the germline V gene are SNHLY and FYNNEI. CDR3 coding DNA: TGTGCCAGCAGTGGGAGCTCTGGGGCCAACGTCCTGACTTTC. This translates into CASSGSSGANVLTF.

The chain combines TRBV4-3 with TRBJ1-1; D not resolved. The CDR3 has 14 amino acids. Trimming removed 0 bases at V and 5 bases at J, with 10 bases between. In germline, CDR1 is LGHNA, CDR2 YSLEER. In DNA, the CDR3 is TGCGCCAGCAGCCAAGAAGCGGGGATGACTGAAGCTTTCTTT. It is translated as CASSQEAGMTEAFF.

The gene calls are TRBV7-8 and TRBJ1-4; TRBD1 is a possible D gene (6 bases). Germline V gives CDR1 SGHVS, CDR2 FQNEAQ. The CDR3 consists of 14 residues. The ends were cut back, 7 bases at V and 8 bases at J, with 17 bases in the middle. CDR3 bases: TGTGCCAGCACATGGGGGGGGCTGGCCGAAAAACTGTTTTTT. Amino acids: CASTWGGLAEKLFF.

This chain uses TRBV3-1 (or the pseudogene TRBV3-2) with TRBJ1-2; 8 bases are shared with TRBD1. Trimming cost V 3 bases and J 0 bases; bases outside gene matches: 12. This CDR3 region has 18 residues. In germline, CDR1 is LGHDT, CDR2 YNNKEL (reference sequence). The CDR3 region has the DNA TGTGCCAGCAGCCAGGGTTACAGGGGGGCCCCATCTAACTATGGCTACACCTTC. This gives the protein CASSQGYRGAPSNYGYTF.

CDR3 in amino acids: CASSPGLTYEQYF. The CDR3 DNA reads TGTGCCAGCAGCCCAGGCCTCACCTACGAGCAGTACTTC. The chain has TRBV14 and TRBJ2-7; D is ambiguous. With 4 bases removed from V and 2 bases from J, the gap between germline ends came to 9 bases. The CDR3 consists of 13 residues. The V gene's germline CDR1 is SGHDN and CDR2 FVKESK.

The chain combines TRBV4-1 with TRBJ2-5; possibly TRBD2 for D (7 bases). CDR3 size: 14 residues. Germline V lookup: CDR1 MGHRA, CDR2 YSYEKL. The germline V and J ends were trimmed by 8 bases and 3 bases, with 16 bases remaining between them. In DNA form, the CDR3 reads TGCGCCAGCGCCGGGGGGCCGGGGAAAGAGACCCAGTACTTC. Translating it yields CASAGGPGKETQYF.